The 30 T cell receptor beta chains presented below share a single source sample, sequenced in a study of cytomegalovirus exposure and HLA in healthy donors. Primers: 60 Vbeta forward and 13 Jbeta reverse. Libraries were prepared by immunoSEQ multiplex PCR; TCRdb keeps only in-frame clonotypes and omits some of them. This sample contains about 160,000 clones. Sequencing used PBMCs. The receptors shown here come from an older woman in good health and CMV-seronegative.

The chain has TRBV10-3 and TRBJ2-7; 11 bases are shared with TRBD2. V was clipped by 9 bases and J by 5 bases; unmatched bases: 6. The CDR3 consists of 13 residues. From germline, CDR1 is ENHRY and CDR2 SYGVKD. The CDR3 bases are TGTGCCATACTAGCGGGAGAGTCCCACGAGCAGTACTTC. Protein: CAILAGESHEQYF.

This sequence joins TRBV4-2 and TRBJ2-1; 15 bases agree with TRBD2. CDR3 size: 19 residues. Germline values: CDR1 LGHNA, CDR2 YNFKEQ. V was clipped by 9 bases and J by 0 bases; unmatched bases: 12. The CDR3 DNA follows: TGTGCCAGAATCCCGCCGGGACTAGCGGGGGGTTCCTCCTACAATGAGCAGTTCTTC. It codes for CARIPPGLAGGSSYNEQFF.

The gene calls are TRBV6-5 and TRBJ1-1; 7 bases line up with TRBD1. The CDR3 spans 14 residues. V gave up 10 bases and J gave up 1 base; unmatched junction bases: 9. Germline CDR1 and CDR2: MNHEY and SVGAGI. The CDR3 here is CAIGGQYQNTEAFF. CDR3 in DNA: TGTGCCATAGGGGGACAGTATCAGAACACTGAAGCTTTCTTT.

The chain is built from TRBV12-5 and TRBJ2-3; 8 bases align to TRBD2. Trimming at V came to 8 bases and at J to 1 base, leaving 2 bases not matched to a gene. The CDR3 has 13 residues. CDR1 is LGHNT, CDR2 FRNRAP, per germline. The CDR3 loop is CASLTSGTDTQYF. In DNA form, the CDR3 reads TGTGCTAGTTTGACTAGCGGCACAGATACGCAGTATTTT. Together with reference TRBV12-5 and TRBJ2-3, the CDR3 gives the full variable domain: DARVTQTPRHKVTEMGQEVTMRCQPILGHNTVFWYRQTMMQGLELLAYFRNRAPLDDSGMPKDRFSAEMPDATLATLKIQPSEPRDSAVYFCASLTSGTDTQYFGPGTRLTVL.

Here the CDR3 DNA reads TGCGCCAGCAGCTTGACAGGGGATAGGAATCAGCCCCAGCATTTT. Protein sequence: CASSLTGDRNQPQHF. The V gene is TRBV5-1, the J gene TRBJ1-5, with TRBD1 matching over 7 bases. V shed 1 base, J shed 4 bases, and the junction held 5 bases outside the gene matches. The germline gives CDR1 SGHRS, CDR2 YFSETQ. The CDR3 length is 15 residues.

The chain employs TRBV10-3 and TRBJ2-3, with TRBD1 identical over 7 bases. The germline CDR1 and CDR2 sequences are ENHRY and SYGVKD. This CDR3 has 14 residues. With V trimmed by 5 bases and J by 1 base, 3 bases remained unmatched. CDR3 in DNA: TGTGCCATCAGTACAGGGGTCCGCACAGATACGCAGTATTTT. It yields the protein CAISTGVRTDTQYF.

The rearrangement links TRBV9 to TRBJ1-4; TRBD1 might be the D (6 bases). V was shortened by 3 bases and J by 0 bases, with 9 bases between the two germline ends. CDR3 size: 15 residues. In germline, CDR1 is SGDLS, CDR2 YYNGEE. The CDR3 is CASSERTATNEKLFF. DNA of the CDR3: TGTGCCAGCAGCGAACGGACAGCAACTAATGAAAAACTGTTTTTT.

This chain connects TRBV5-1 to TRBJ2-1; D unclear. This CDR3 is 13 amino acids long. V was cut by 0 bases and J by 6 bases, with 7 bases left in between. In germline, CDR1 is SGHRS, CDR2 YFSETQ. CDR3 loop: CASSLELLNEQFF. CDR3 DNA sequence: TGCGCCAGCAGCTTGGAACTCCTCAATGAGCAGTTCTTC.

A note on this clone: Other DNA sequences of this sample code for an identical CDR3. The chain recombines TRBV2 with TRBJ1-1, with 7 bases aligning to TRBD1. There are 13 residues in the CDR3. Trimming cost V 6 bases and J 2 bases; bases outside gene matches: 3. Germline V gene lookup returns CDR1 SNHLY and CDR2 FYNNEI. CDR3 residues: CASRGQYNTEAFF. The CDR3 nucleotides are TGTGCCAGCAGGGGACAGTATAACACTGAAGCTTTCTTT.

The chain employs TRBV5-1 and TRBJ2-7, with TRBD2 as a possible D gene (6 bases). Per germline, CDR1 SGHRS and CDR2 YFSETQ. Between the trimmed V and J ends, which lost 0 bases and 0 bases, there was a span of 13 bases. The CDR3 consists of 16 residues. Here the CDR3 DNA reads TGCGCCAGCAGCTTGGGGTCGGGGGATCCCTCCTACGAGCAGTACTTC. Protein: CASSLGSGDPSYEQYF.

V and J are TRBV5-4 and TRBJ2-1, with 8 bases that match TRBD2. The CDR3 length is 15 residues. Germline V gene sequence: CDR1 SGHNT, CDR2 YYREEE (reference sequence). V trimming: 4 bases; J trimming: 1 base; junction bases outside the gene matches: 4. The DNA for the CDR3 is TGTGCCAGCAGCCCCCGGGAGGGGTCCTACAATGAGCAGTTCTTC. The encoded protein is CASSPREGSYNEQFF.

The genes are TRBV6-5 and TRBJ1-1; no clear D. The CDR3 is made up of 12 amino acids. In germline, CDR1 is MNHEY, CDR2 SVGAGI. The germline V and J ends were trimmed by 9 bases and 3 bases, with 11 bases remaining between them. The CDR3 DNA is TGTGCCAGTAGAGGGCAGCACACTGAAGCTTTCTTT. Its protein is CASRGQHTEAFF.

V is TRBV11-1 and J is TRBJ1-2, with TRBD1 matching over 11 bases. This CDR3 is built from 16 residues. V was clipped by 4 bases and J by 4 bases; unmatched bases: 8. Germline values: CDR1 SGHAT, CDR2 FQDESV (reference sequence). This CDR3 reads CASSSGGGTGGYGYTF. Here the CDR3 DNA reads TGTGCCAGCAGCTCAGGAGGCGGGACAGGGGGCTATGGCTACACCTTC.

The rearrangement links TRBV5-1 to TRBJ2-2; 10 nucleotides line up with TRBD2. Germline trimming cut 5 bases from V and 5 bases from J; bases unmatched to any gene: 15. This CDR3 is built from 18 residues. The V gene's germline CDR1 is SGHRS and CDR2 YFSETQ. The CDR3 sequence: CASSSLVAGGPGTGELFF. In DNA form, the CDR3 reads TGCGCCAGCAGTTCGTTAGTAGCGGGAGGTCCTGGGACCGGGGAGCTGTTTTTT.

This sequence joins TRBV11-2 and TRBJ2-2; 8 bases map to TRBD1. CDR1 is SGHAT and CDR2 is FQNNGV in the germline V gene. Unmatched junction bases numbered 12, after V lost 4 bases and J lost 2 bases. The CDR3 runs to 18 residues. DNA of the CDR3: TGTGCCAGCAGCTCGTACCCCCGGACAGGGAGAAACACCGGGGAGCTGTTTTTT. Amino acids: CASSSYPRTGRNTGELFF.

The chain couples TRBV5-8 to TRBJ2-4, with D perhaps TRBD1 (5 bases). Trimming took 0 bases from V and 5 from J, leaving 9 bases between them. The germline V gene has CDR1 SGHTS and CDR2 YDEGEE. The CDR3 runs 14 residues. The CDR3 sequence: CASSLGQIQNIQYF. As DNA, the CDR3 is TGTGCCAGCAGCTTGGGACAGATCCAAAACATTCAGTACTTC.

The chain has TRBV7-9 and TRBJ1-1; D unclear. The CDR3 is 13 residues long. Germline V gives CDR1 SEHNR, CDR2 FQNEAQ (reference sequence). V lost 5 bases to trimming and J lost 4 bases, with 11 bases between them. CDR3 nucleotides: TGTGCCAGCAGCCCTGGACGGGGCACTGAAGCTTTCTTT. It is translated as CASSPGRGTEAFF.

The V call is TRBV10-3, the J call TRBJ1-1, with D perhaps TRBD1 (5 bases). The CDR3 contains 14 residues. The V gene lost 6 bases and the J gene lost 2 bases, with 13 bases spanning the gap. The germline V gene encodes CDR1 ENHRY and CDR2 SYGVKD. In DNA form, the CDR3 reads TGTGCCATCAGACAGGTGCCAGCAAACACTGAAGCTTTCTTT. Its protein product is CAIRQVPANTEAFF.

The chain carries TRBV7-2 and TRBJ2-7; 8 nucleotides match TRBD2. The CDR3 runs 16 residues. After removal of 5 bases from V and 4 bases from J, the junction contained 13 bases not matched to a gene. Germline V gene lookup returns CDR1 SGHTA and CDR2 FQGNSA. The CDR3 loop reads CASSPPDGGGRYEQYF. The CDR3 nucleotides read TGTGCCAGCAGCCCGCCCGATGGCGGGGGGCGGTACGAGCAGTACTTC. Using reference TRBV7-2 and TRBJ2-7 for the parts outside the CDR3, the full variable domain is GAGVSQSPSNKVTEKGKDVELRCDPISGHTALYWYRQSLGQGLEFLIYFQGNSAPDKSGLPSDRFSAERTGGSVSTLTIQRTQQEDSAVYLCASSPPDGGGRYEQYFGPGTRLTVT.

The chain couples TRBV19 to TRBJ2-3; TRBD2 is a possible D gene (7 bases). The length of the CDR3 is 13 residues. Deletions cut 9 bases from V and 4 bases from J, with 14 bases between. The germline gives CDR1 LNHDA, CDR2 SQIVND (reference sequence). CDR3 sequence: CASNRGAPDTQYF. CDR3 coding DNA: TGTGCCAGCAATCGGGGGGCCCCAGATACGCAGTATTTT.

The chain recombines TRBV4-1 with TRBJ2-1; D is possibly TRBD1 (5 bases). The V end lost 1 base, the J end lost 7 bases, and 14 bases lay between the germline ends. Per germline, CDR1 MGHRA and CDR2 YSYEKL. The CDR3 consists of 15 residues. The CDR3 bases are TGCGCCAGCAGCCAAGCTAGGGGAAGGAAGAATGAGCAGTTCTTC. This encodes CASSQARGRKNEQFF.

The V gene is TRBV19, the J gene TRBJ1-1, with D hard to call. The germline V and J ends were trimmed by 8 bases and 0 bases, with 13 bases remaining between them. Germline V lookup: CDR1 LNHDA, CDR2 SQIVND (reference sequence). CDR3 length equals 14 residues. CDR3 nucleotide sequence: TGTGCCAGTCGGAGGCAGAACATGAACACTGAAGCTTTCTTT. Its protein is CASRRQNMNTEAFF.

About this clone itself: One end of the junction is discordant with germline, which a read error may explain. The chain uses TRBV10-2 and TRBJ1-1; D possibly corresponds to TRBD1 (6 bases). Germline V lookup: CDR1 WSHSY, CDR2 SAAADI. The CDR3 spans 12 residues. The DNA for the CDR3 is TGCGCCAGCAGTCAAGGGGGATCTGAAACTTTCTTT. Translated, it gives CASSQGGSETFF.

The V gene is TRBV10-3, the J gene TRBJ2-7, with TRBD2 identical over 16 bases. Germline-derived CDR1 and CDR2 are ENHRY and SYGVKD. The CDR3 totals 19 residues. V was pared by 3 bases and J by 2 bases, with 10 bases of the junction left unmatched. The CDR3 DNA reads TGTGCCATCAGTGACTCCCCGGGACTAGCGGGGGGGCGACCCTACGAGCAGTACTTC. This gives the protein CAISDSPGLAGGRPYEQYF.

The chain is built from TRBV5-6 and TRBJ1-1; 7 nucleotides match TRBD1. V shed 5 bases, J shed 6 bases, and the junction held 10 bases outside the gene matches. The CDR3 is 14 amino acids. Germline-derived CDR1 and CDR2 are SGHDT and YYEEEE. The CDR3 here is CASSSLTGFPEAFF. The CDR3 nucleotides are TGTGCCAGCAGTTCTCTGACAGGGTTTCCTGAAGCTTTCTTT.

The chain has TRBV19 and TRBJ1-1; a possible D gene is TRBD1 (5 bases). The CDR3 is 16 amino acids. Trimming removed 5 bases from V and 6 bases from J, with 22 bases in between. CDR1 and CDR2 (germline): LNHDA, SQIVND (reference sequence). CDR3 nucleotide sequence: TGTGCCAGTAGTCCTGGGATGGTTGAAGGGGAAGCTGAAGCTTTCTTT. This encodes CASSPGMVEGEAEAFF.

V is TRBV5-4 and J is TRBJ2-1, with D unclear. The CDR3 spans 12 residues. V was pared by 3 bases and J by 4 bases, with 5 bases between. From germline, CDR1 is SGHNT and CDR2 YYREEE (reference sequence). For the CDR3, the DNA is TGTGCCAGCAGCTCCCTTTACAATGAGCAGTTCTTC. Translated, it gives CASSSLYNEQFF.

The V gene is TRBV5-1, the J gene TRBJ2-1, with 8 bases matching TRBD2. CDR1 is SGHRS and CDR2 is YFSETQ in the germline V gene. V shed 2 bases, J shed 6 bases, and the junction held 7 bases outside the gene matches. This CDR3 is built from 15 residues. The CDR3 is CASSLQREYGNEQFF. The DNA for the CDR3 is TGCGCCAGCAGCTTACAGCGGGAGTATGGCAATGAGCAGTTCTTC.

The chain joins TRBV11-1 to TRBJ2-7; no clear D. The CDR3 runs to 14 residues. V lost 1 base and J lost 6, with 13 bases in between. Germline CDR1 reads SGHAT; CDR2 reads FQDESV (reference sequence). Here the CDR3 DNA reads TGTGCCAGCAGCTTAGGTCCAGGCGCCCCCGAGCAGTACTTC. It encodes CASSLGPGAPEQYF.

The CDR3 DNA sequence: TGCGCCAGCAGCTTGGCTCAGACAGCGGATACGCAGTATTTT. This codes for CASSLAQTADTQYF. This sequence joins TRBV5-1 and TRBJ2-3, with D maybe TRBD1 (5 bases). CDR1 and CDR2 from the germline V gene are SGHRS and YFSETQ. V gave up 0 bases and J gave up 6 bases, with 11 bases separating them. The CDR3 has 14 residues. Full variable domain (remainder filled in from reference TRBV5-1 and TRBJ2-3): KAGVTQTPRYLIKTRGQQVTLSCSPISGHRSVSWYQQTPGQGLQFLFEYFSETQRNKGNFPGRFSGRQFSNSRSEMNVSTLELGDSALYLCASSLAQTADTQYFGPGTRLTVL.